This T cell receptor (beta chain) stems from a study of breast tumors, draining lymph nodes, adjacent tissues. Germline CDR1 and CDR2: LGHDT and YNNKEL (reference sequence). The V and J ends lost 1 base and 0 bases, in that order; junction bases with no gene match: 8. The CDR3 has 19 amino acids. Using its own MiXCR run on the multiplex PCR reads, TCRdb lists one record per CDR3 protein. The data hold 100,000 or so distinct CDR3 sequences, with around 20% observed a single time. Axillary draining lymph nodes of breast cancer patients supplied the node samples. The chain recombines TRBV3-1 with TRBJ2-2; TRBD2 agrees at 10 bases. The sequenced material came from axillary lymph node tissue. The source of this sequence is a female donor with breast cancer. Some clones in this sample may be carry-over from other donors' samples. CDR3 protein: CASSQVGLAGAANTGELFF. The DNA for the CDR3 is TGTGCCAGCAGCCAAGTGGGCCTAGCGGGGGCCGCGAACACCGGGGAGCTGTTTTTT.